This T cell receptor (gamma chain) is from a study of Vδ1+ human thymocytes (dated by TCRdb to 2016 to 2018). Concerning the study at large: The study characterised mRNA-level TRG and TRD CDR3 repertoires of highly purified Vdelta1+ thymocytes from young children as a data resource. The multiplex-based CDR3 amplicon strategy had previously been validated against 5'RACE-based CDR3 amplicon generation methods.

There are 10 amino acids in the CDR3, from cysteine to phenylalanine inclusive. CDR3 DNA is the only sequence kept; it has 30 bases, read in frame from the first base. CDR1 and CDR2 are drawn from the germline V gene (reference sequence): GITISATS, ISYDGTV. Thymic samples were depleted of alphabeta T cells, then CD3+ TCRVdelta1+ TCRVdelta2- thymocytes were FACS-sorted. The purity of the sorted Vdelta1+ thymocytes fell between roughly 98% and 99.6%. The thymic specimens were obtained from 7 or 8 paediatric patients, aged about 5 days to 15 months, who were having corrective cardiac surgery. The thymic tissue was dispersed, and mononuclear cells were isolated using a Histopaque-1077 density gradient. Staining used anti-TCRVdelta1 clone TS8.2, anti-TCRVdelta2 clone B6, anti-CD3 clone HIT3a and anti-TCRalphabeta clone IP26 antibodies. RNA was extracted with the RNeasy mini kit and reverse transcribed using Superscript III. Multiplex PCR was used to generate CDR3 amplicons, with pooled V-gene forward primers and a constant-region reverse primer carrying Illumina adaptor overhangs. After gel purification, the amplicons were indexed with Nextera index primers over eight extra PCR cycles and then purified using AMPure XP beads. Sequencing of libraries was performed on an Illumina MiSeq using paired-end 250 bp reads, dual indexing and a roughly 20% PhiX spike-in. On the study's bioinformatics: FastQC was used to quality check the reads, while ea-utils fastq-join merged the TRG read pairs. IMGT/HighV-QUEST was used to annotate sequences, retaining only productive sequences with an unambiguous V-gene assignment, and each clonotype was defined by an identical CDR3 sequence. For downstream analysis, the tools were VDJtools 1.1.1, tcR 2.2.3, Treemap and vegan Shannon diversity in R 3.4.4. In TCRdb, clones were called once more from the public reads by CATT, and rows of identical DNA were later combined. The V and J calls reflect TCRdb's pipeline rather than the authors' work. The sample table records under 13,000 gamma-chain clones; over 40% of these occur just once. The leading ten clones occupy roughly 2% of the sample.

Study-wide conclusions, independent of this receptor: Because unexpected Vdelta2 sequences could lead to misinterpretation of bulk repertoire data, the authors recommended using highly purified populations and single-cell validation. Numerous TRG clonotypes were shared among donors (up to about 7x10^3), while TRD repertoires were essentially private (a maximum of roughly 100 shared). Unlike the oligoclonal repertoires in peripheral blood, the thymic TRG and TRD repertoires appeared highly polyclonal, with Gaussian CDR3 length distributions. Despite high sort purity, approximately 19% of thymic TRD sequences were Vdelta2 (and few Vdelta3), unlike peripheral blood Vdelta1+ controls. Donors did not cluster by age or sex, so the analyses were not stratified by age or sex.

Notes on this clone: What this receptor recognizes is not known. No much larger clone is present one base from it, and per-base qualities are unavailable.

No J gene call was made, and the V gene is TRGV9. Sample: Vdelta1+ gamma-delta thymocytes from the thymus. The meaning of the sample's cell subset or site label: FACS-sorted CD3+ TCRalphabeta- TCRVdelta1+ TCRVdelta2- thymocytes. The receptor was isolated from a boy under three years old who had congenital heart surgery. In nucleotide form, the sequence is TGTGCCTTGTGGGAGGTGCATTGGCTCTTT. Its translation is CALWEVHWLF.